This T cell receptor (beta chain) is from a study of OX40 agonist ivuxolimab in advanced cancers. Study background: Eligibility rules accepted prior anti-PD-1, anti-PD-L1 or anti-CTLA-4 therapy, and 30% to 40% had some. Partial responses were seen in three patients, one with hepatocellular carcinoma and two with cutaneous melanoma.

The method was immunoSEQ multiplex PCR; TCRdb's version includes in-frame clones alone and lacks a portion of them. Altogether roughly 76,000 clones are present, around 85% being singletons, with the ten largest covering over 4.5%. On this clone itself: The antigen remains unidentified.

V shed 6 bases, J shed 6 bases, and the junction held 11 bases outside the gene matches. CDR1 and CDR2 from the germline V gene are MNHEY and SMNVEV (reference sequence). This CDR3 region has 15 residues. Findings and limits, study-wide: On average, CD8+ T cells showed a greater number of expanded clones than CD4+.

This material consisted of CD4+ or CD8+ T cells sorted from blood, taken in a trial of the OX40 agonist ivuxolimab. The chain is built from TRBV27 and TRBJ2-5, with TRBD2 matching over 9 bases. This clonotype originated in an adult with an advanced solid tumor such as melanoma, head and neck, liver or kidney cancer. CDR3 DNA sequence: TGTGCCAGCAGCTATGAGCGCGGGGGGGCCCAGACCCAGTACTTC. As protein: CASSYERGGAQTQYF.